The source of this T cell receptor beta chain is a study of radiation and T cells in renal cell carcinoma. This CDR3 has 19 residues. V lost 4 bases, J lost 7 bases, and 14 bases stayed unmatched. The germline gives CDR1 SGDLS, CDR2 YYNGEE. TCRdb's copy holds only in-frame clones and misses some; the assay was immunoSEQ multiplex PCR. Among about 50,000 clones listed, roughly four fifths were seen once. The time point is: baseline pretreatment blood. Stated treatment: 15 Gy SBRT to primary tumor, nephrectomy 4 weeks later. Radiation-treated patients gave blood at baseline, week 2 and week 4. The patient's renal cell carcinoma had clear cell pathology. General study results and limits: Top tumor clonotypes rose in blood 2 weeks post-radiation, then contracted. Baseline intratumoral clonotype presence is unknown without pretreatment biopsies.

Notes on this clone: Its specificity is not known.

This sequence was found in a woman in her 70s with renal cell carcinoma. The V gene is TRBV9, the J gene TRBJ2-4; TRBD2 agrees at 16 bases. The input for sequencing was blood, taken from a patient whose treatment included radiotherapy and nephrectomy. As DNA, the CDR3 is TGTGCCAGCAGCCCCGGGACTAGCGGGAGGGCTTGGAGGGGTAACATTCAGTACTTC. This gives the protein CASSPGTSGRAWRGNIQYF.